A single T cell receptor beta chain is shown here with its context. This specimen belongs to a study of CDR3 diversity in severe acne. This CDR3 spans 12 amino acids. Germline-derived CDR1 and CDR2 are SNHLY and FYNNEI. With 6 bases removed from V and 3 bases from J, the gap between germline ends came to 9 bases. Each CDR3 protein is one row after TCRdb ran MiXCR on the PCR reads. The sample shows about 90,000 distinct CDR3 sequences, approximately 54% of them seen only once. The TCR sequence derives from a male donor with severe acne vulgaris. V and J are TRBV2 and TRBJ2-7, with D perhaps matching TRBD1 (6 bases). The sequencing sample was made of blood. The DNA for the CDR3 is TGTGCCAGCAGCCGGACAGACTACGAGCAGTACTTC. This gives the protein CASSRTDYEQYF.